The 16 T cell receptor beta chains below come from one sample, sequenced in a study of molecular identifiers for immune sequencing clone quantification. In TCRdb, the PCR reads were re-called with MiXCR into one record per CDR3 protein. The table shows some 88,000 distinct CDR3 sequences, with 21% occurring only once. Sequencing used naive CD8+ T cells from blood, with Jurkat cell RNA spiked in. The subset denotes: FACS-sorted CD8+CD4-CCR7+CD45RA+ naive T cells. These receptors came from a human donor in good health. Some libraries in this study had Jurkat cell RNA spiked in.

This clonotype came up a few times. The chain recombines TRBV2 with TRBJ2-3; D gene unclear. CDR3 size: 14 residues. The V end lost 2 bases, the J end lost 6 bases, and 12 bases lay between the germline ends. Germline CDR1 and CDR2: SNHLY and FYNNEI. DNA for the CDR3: TGTGCCAGCAGTGAATCGCAGGAAAGGGATACGCAGTATTTT. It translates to CASSESQERDTQYF.

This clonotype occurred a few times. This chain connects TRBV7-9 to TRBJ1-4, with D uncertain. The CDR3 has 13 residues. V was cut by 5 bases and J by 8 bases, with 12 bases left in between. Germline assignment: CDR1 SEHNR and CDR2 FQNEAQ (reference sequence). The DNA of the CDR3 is TGTGCCAGCAGCCCAGATCACCCGGAAAAACTGTTTTTT. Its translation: CASSPDHPEKLFF.

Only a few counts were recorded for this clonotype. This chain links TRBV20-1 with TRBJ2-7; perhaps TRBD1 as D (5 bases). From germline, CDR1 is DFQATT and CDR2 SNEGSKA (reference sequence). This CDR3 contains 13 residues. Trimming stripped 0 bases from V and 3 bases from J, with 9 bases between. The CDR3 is CSARDRVVYEQYF. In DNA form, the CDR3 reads TGCAGTGCTAGAGACAGGGTAGTCTACGAGCAGTACTTC.

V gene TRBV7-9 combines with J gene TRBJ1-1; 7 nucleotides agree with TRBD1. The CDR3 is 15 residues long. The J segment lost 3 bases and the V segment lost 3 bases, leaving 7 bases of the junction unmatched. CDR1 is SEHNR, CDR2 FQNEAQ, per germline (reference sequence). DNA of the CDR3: TGTGCCAGCAGCTTTCGACAGGGAGTTGACACTGAAGCTTTCTTT. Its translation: CASSFRQGVDTEAFF.

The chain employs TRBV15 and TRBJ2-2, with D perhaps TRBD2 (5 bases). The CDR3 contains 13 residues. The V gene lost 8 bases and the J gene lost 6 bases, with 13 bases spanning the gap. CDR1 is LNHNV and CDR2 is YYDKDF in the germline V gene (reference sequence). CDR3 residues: CATGTMEAGELFF. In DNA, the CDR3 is TGTGCCACCGGCACCATGGAGGCCGGGGAGCTGTTTTTT.

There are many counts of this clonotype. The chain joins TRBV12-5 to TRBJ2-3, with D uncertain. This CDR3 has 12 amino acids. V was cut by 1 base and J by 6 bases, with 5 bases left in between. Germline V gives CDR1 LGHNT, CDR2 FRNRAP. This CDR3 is CASGLEADTQYF. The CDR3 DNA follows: TGTGCTAGTGGTTTGGAGGCGGATACGCAGTATTTT.

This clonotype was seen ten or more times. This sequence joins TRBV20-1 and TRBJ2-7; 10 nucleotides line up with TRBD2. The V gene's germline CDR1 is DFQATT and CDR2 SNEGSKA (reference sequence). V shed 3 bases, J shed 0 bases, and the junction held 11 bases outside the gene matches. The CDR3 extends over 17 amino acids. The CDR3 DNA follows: TGCAGTGCTAGTGGGCTAGCGGGAGTTCTTAGCTCCTACGAGCAGTACTTC. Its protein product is CSASGLAGVLSSYEQYF.

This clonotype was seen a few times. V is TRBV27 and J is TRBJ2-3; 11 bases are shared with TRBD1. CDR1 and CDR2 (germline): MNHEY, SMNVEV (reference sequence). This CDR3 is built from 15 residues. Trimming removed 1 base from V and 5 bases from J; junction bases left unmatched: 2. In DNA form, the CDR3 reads TGTGCCAGCAGTTTATGGGGACAGGGGGTAGATACGCAGTATTTT. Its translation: CASSLWGQGVDTQYF.

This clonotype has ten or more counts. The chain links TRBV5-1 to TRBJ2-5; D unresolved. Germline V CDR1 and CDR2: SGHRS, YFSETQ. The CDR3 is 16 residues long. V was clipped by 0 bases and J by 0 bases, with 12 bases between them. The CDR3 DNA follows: TGCGCCAGCAGCTTGGGAGCGCCACTATACCAAGAGACCCAGTACTTC. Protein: CASSLGAPLYQETQYF.

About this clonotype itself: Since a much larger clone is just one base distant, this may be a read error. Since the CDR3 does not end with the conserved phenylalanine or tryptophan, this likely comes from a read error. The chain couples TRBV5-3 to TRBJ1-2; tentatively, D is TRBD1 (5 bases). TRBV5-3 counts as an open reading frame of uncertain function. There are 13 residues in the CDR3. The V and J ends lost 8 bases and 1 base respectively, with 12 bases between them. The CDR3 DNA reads TGTGCCAGCAGCCCCGACAGTAACTATGGCTACACCCTC. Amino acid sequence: CASSPDSNYGYTL.

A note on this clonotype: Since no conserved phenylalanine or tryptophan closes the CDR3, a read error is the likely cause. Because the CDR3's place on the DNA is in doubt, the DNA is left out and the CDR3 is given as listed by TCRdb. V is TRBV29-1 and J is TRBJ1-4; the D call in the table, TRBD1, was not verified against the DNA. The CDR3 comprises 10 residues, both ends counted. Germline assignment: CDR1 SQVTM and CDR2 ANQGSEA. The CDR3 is CSVDGGGRFV.

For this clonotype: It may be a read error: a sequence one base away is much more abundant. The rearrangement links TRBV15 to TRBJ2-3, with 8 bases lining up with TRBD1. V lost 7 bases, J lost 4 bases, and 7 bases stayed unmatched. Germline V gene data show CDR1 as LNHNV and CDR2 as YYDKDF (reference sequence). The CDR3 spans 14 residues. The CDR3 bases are TGTGCCACCAAGTACAGGGGGGTCGCAGATACGCAGTATTTT. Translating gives CATKYRGVADTQYF. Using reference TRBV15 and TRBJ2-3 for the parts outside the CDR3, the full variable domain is DAMVIQNPRYQVTQFGKPVTLSCSQTLNHNVMYWYQQKSSQAPKLLFHYYDKDFNNEADTPDNFQSRRPNTSFCFLDIRSPGLGDTAMYLCATKYRGVADTQYFGPGTRLTVL.

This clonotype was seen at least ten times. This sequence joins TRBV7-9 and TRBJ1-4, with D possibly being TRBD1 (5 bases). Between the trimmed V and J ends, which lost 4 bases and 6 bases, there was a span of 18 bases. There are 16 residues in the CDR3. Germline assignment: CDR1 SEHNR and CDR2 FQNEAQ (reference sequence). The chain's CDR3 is CASSSNPTGGYEKLFF. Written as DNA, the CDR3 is TGTGCCAGCAGCTCGAACCCAACTGGGGGATATGAAAAACTGTTTTTT. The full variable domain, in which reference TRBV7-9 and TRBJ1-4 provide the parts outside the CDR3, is DTGVSQNPRHKITKRGQNVTFRCDPISEHNRLYWYRQTLGQGPEFLTYFQNEAQLEKSRLLSDRFSAERPKGSFSTLEIQRTEQGDSAMYLCASSSNPTGGYEKLFFGSGTQLSVL.

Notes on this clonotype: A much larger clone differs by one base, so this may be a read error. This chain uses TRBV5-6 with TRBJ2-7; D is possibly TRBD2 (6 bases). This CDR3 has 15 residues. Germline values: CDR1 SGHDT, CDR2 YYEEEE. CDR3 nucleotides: TGTGCCAGCAGCTTGGGCGGCGGGGCCTCCTGCGAGCAGTACTTC. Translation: CASSLGGGASCEQYF.

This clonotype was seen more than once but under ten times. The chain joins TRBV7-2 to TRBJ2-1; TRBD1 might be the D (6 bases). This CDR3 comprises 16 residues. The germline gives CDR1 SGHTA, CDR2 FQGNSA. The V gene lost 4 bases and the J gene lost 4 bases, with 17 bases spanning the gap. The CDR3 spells CASSSPGAVPYNEQFF. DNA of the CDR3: TGTGCCAGCAGCTCCCCAGGGGCGGTACCATACAATGAGCAGTTCTTC.

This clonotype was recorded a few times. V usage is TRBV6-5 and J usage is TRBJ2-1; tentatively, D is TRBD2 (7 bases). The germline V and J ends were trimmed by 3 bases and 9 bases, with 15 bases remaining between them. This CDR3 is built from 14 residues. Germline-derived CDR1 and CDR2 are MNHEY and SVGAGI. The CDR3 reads CASSYRGGAVEQFF. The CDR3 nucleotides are TGTGCCAGCAGTTATAGGGGGGGGGCCGTTGAGCAGTTCTTC.